This passage covers 28 T cell receptor beta chains from one sample sequenced in a study of post-analysis software for immune sequencing data. General observations from the study: With TRBV5-6, TRBV5-1 and TRBV20-1 included, 5 or 6 TRBV segments were more frequent in patients than in controls.

Their cognate antigens are unknown. Prepared TCR beta cDNA libraries contained unique molecular identifiers. TCRdb used MiXCR to reprocess the PCR reads, holding one entry per CDR3 protein. The data contain about 540,000 distinct CDR3 sequences, roughly 34% of them singletons. The sequencing input was blood. The receptors originated from a girl aged 2-17 years with multiple sclerosis.

The chain employs TRBV12-3 or TRBV12-4 and TRBJ2-7; 12 nucleotides align to TRBD2. V dropped 6 bases and J dropped 5; count of bases not matched to a gene: 8. This CDR3 spans 15 amino acids. CDR3 DNA sequence: TGTGCCAGCAGGGCGACTAGCGGGGGAGCCGACGAGCAGTACTTC. Encoded protein: CASRATSGGADEQYF.

V is TRBV5-1 and J is TRBJ2-5, with no clear D. Germline values: CDR1 SGHRS, CDR2 YFSETQ. The CDR3 has 13 residues. V dropped 1 base and J dropped 5 bases, with 9 bases sitting between them. CDR3 amino acids: CASSLPAAETQYF. The CDR3 nucleotides are TGCGCCAGCAGCTTGCCGGCTGCGGAGACCCAGTACTTC. The full variable domain, its missing parts supplied by reference TRBV5-1 and TRBJ2-5, is KAGVTQTPRYLIKTRGQQVTLSCSPISGHRSVSWYQQTPGQGLQFLFEYFSETQRNKGNFPGRFSGRQFSNSRSEMNVSTLELGDSALYLCASSLPAAETQYFGPGTRLLVL.

This clonotype was seen ten or more times. The rearrangement joins TRBV7-2 to TRBJ2-7, with D perhaps TRBD1 (6 bases). Germline lookup yields CDR1 SGHTA and CDR2 FQGNSA. V was trimmed by 5 bases and J by 3 bases, leaving 11 bases between them. CDR3 length equals 13 residues. CDR3 amino acids: CASSNKQGYEQYF. For the CDR3, the DNA is TGTGCCAGCAGCAACAAACAGGGCTACGAGCAGTACTTC.

There are a few counts of this clonotype. The chain carries TRBV3-1 and TRBJ1-2, with 7 bases identical to TRBD1. CDR1 and CDR2 (germline): LGHDT, YNNKEL (reference sequence). V was clipped by 1 base and J by 2 bases; unmatched bases: 10. The length of the CDR3 is 17 residues. DNA for the CDR3: TGTGCCAGCAGCCAAGTCAAAACGTGGGACAGAAACTATGGCTACACCTTC. Its translation: CASSQVKTWDRNYGYTF.

This clonotype was counted many times. As DNA, the CDR3 is TGCGCCAGCAGCCAAGGAGAGCCCCGGGTGGGCTATGGCTACACCTTC. Its translation is CASSQGEPRVGYGYTF. The V call is TRBV4-1, the J call TRBJ1-2; D unresolved. CDR3 size: 16 residues. Germline CDR1 is MGHRA and CDR2 is YSYEKL. V lost 1 base and J 4 bases, leaving 16 bases between the germline ends.

This chain uses TRBV5-6 with TRBJ2-7; D ambiguous. Trimming pared 0 bases from V and 2 bases from J, leaving 9 bases between. The CDR3 has 14 amino acids. CDR1 is SGHDT, CDR2 YYEEEE, per germline. The CDR3 sequence: CASSLGHSTYEQYF. The DNA of the CDR3 is TGTGCCAGCAGCTTGGGACACTCTACCTACGAGCAGTACTTC.

J is TRBJ2-7 and V is TRBV6-1; 8 nucleotides match TRBD1. The CDR3 loop spans 14 amino acids. V lost 4 bases, J lost 10 bases, and 12 bases stayed unmatched. Germline V gives CDR1 MNHNS, CDR2 SASEGT. CDR3 sequence reads: CASSGLTDRGDQYF. The CDR3 DNA sequence: TGTGCCAGCAGTGGACTTACCGACAGGGGAGACCAGTACTTC.

This chain joins TRBV6-5 and TRBJ2-5; no clear D. CDR3 length equals 17 residues. CDR1 and CDR2 (germline): MNHEY, SVGAGI. Trimming left V 4 bases short and J 4 bases short, with 22 bases between. CDR3 protein: CASSWLNGPVNVETQYF. Written as DNA, the CDR3 is TGTGCCAGCAGTTGGCTAAACGGCCCCGTAAATGTAGAGACCCAGTACTTC.

In its sample, this clonotype was seen a few times. This chain uses TRBV5-1 with TRBJ2-5; D may correspond to TRBD1 or TRBD2 (5 bases each). The V gene lost 4 bases and the J gene lost 5 bases, with 18 bases spanning the gap. CDR3 size: 15 residues. The germline CDR1 and CDR2 sequences are SGHRS and YFSETQ. The CDR3 loop is CASSPTPGTAETQYF. The CDR3 nucleotides are TGCGCCAGCAGCCCTACACCTGGGACGGCGGAGACCCAGTACTTC.

This clonotype was counted only a few times. The V gene is TRBV20-1, the J gene TRBJ2-3; 9 nucleotides align to TRBD2. Trimming removed 3 bases from V and 10 bases from J; junction bases left unmatched: 8. CDR3 length equals 13 residues. Looked up from germline, CDR1 is DFQATT and CDR2 is SNEGSKA (reference sequence). The CDR3 nucleotides are TGCAGTGCTAGTGGGCGGGGGGGTCCCTCGCAGTATTTT. Protein product: CSASGRGGPSQYF.

The table lists this clonotype with many counts. The rearrangement links TRBV29-1 to TRBJ2-3, with 9 nucleotides matching TRBD2. The CDR3 covers 13 residues. V shed 7 bases and J 6 bases; nucleotides not matched to a gene: 8. Germline CDR1 reads SQVTM; CDR2 reads ANQGSEA. The CDR3 loop reads CSGSGGPRDTQYF. Here the CDR3 DNA reads TGCAGCGGAAGCGGGGGGCCAAGGGATACGCAGTATTTT.

This clonotype has only a few counts. The V call is TRBV7-9, the J call TRBJ2-7; D is possibly TRBD2 (5 bases). The germline V and J ends were trimmed by 5 bases and 7 bases, with 9 bases remaining between them. This CDR3 region has 11 residues. CDR1 and CDR2 (germline): SEHNR, FQNEAQ (reference sequence). CDR3 in DNA: TGTGCCAGCAGCCGCTCGGGGGAGCAGTACTTC. Translating it yields CASSRSGEQYF.

The chain recombines TRBV4-1 with TRBJ2-7; the match to TRBD1 covers 9 bases. The trim removed 0 bases at V and 0 bases at J, leaving 6 bases unmatched. CDR1 and CDR2 from the germline V gene are MGHRA and YSYEKL. The CDR3 is 17 residues long. The CDR3 protein is CASSQEYGTGFSYEQYF. The DNA of the CDR3 is TGCGCCAGCAGCCAAGAGTACGGGACAGGGTTCTCCTACGAGCAGTACTTC.

The chain employs TRBV6-1 and TRBJ2-1, with TRBD2 identical over 11 bases. V shed 7 bases, J shed 6 bases, and the junction held 8 bases outside the gene matches. The CDR3 has 15 residues. The V gene's germline CDR1 is MNHNS and CDR2 SASEGT. The CDR3 sequence is CASTERLAGSNEQFF. The CDR3 DNA is TGTGCCAGCACCGAAAGACTAGCGGGGAGCAATGAGCAGTTCTTC.

The V gene is TRBV4-1, the J gene TRBJ1-4, with D unclear. This CDR3 spans 12 amino acids. V lost 3 bases, J lost 8 bases, and 7 bases lay in between. Germline V gene data show CDR1 as MGHRA and CDR2 as YSYEKL. The CDR3 DNA reads TGCGCCAGCAGCCAGCCGGCAGAAAAACTGTTTTTT. Its protein is CASSQPAEKLFF.

The V and J genes are TRBV2 and TRBJ1-5, with D perhaps TRBD1 (6 bases). V lost 9 bases and J 7 bases, leaving 19 bases between the germline ends. Per the germline V gene, CDR1 is SNHLY and CDR2 is FYNNEI. This CDR3 region has 14 residues. The CDR3 nucleotides are TGTGCCAGTACCCGAGGGGGGACTAACCAGCCCCAGCATTTT. Translating gives CASTRGGTNQPQHF. Supplemented by reference TRBV2 and TRBJ1-5, the full variable domain reads EPEVTQTPSHQVTQMGQEVILRCVPISNHLYFYWYRQILGQKVEFLVSFYNNEISEKSEIFDDQFSVERPDGSNFTLKIRSTKLEDSAMYFCASTRGGTNQPQHFGDGTRLSIL.

This clonotype appeared a few times. The chain is built from TRBV10-3 and TRBJ2-5; D may match TRBD1 or TRBD2 (6 bases each). V gave up 3 bases and J gave up 5 bases, with 16 bases separating them. Germline values: CDR1 ENHRY, CDR2 SYGVKD. The CDR3 contains 15 residues. This CDR3 is CAISESSGAGETQYF. In DNA, the CDR3 is TGTGCCATCAGTGAATCTTCGGGGGCGGGTGAGACCCAGTACTTC.

In its sample, this clonotype was seen a few times. The chain links TRBV12-3 or TRBV12-4 to TRBJ1-1; TRBD1 might be the D (5 bases). Trimming removed 5 bases at V and 0 bases at J, with 10 bases between. The CDR3 runs 14 residues. The CDR3 loop is CASSARQMNTEAFF. CDR3 sequence (DNA): TGTGCCAGCAGTGCAAGACAGATGAACACTGAAGCTTTCTTT.

This clonotype was seen repeatedly, ten times or more. The V gene is TRBV15, the J gene TRBJ2-5, with 8 bases fitting TRBD1. Germline V gene lookup returns CDR1 LNHNV and CDR2 YYDKDF (reference sequence). This CDR3 spans 16 amino acids. Trimming cost V 0 bases and J 4 bases; bases outside gene matches: 7. The CDR3 DNA sequence: TGTGCCACCAGCAGAGATCTTACAGGGGGAGGAGAGACCCAGTACTTC. This gives the protein CATSRDLTGGGETQYF.

This sequence joins TRBV14 and TRBJ2-5, with 7 positions matching TRBD1. Germline CDR1 is SGHDN and CDR2 is FVKESK. The CDR3 length is 15 residues. V lost 4 bases, J lost 3 bases, and 8 bases stayed unmatched. CDR3 loop: CASSPSLGGEETQYF. The DNA of the CDR3 is TGTGCCAGCAGCCCAAGCCTAGGGGGCGAAGAGACCCAGTACTTC.

Written as DNA, the CDR3 is TGTGCCACCAGTGATTGGACAGCCTATGAAGAGACCCAGTACTTC. As protein: CATSDWTAYEETQYF. The rearrangement links TRBV24-1 to TRBJ2-5, with TRBD1 as a possible D gene (6 bases). Trimming cost V 2 bases and J 3 bases, with 12 bases left between them. Per the germline V gene, CDR1 is KGHDR and CDR2 is SFDVKD. The CDR3 is made up of 15 amino acids.

A few counts support this clonotype. This rearrangement joins TRBV5-1 to TRBJ1-1, with TRBD1 identical over 8 bases. This CDR3 region has 16 residues. Germline V gene sequence: CDR1 SGHRS, CDR2 YFSETQ. Trimming at V came to 4 bases and at J to 3 bases, leaving 11 bases not matched to a gene. The DNA for the CDR3 is TGCGCCAGCAGCAGAACCGGGACAGGAGTACACACTGAAGCTTTCTTT. Amino acids: CASSRTGTGVHTEAFF.

The CDR3 nucleotides are TGCAGTGCTTACCCAACAGGGGTAGGAAATTCACCCCTCCACTTT. Residues: CSAYPTGVGNSPLHF. This chain links TRBV20-1 with TRBJ1-6, with TRBD1 matching 7 bases. V lost 5 bases to trimming and J lost 7 bases; unmatched junction nucleotides: 11. The CDR3 runs to 15 residues. From germline, CDR1 is DFQATT and CDR2 SNEGSKA (reference sequence).

The chain couples TRBV5-1 to TRBJ2-3; maybe TRBD2 (6 bases). This CDR3 is 17 amino acids long. V was pared by 4 bases and J by 2 bases, with 20 bases between. Germline V CDR1 and CDR2: SGHRS, YFSETQ. Here the CDR3 reads CASSAGTTTKSTDTQYF. The CDR3 bases are TGCGCCAGCAGCGCGGGAACAACCACGAAATCCACAGATACGCAGTATTTT.

This clonotype was seen a few times. The J gene is TRBJ2-5, the V gene TRBV10-3; D is perhaps TRBD2 (5 bases). Germline lookup yields CDR1 ENHRY and CDR2 SYGVKD. Between the trimmed V and J ends, which lost 7 bases and 3 bases, there was a span of 15 bases. The CDR3 totals 14 residues. CDR3 nucleotides: TGTGCCATCAACCCAGCCGGACTGAAAGAGACCCAGTACTTC. The encoded protein is CAINPAGLKETQYF.

The chain employs TRBV12-3 or TRBV12-4 and TRBJ2-3; D is uncertain. The CDR3 has 10 residues. Between the trimmed V and J ends, which lost 8 bases and 4 bases, there was a span of 4 bases. For the CDR3, the DNA is TGTGCCAGCCAGGCAGATACGCAGTATTTT. It yields the protein CASQADTQYF.

The rearrangement uses TRBV10-1 and TRBJ1-6, with D hard to call. Germline loops: CDR1 WNHNN, CDR2 SYGVQD (reference sequence). This CDR3 is 12 amino acids long. Trimming removed 1 base at V and 13 bases at J, with 8 bases between. CDR3 amino acids: CASSELTAPLHF. The CDR3, as DNA: TGCGCCAGCAGTGAGTTGACCGCTCCCCTCCACTTT.

In this sample, this clonotype turned up a few times. This CDR3 is CASSLGTSYYEQYF. CDR3 nucleotide sequence: TGTGCCAGCAGCTTAGGAACCTCCTACTACGAGCAGTACTTC. V is TRBV7-2 and J is TRBJ2-7; D gene ambiguous. From germline, CDR1 is SGHTA and CDR2 FQGNSA. This CDR3 region has 14 residues. Trimming left V 1 base short and J 3 bases short, with 10 bases between.